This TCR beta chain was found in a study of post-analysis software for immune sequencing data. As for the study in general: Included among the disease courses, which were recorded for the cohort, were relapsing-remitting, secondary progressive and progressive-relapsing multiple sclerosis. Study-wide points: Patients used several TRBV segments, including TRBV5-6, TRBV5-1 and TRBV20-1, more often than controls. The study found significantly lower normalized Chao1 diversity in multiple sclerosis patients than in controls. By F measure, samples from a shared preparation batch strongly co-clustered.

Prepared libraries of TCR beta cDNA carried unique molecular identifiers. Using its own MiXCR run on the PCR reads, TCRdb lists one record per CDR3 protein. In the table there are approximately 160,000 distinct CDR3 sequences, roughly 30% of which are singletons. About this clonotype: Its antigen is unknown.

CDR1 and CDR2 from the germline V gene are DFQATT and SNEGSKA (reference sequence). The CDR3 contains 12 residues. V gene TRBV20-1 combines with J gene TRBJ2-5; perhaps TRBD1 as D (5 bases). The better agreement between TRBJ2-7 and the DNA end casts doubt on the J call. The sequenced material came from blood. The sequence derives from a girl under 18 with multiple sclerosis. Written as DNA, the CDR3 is TGCAGTGCCGCAGGGAAAACTTACGAGCAGTACTTC. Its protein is CSAAGKTYEQYF.